The clone carrying this T cell receptor (beta chain) has more than one count but fewer than ten. Its antigen is not known. The germline CDR1 and CDR2 sequences are SGHTA and FQGNSA. This CDR3 spans 15 amino acids. Between the trimmed V and J ends, which lost 3 bases and 8 bases, there was a span of 14 bases. TCR beta sequences were obtained from blood CD8+ and CD4+ T cells. The controls were healthy donors who were matched for age and sex. This record belongs to a study of CD8 T cells in Susac syndrome. Study conclusions and caveats: A relatively small number of individuals underwent TCR sequencing and HLA analysis.

Reverse transcription of 0.5 to 1 ug RNA was performed with random hexamers. The amplification used immunoSEQ multiplex PCR on TCR beta CDR3; it spanned 54 Vbeta and 13 Jbeta. TCRdb processed the immunoSEQ multiplex PCR reads anew with MiXCR; each CDR3 protein has one entry. The table records approximately 100,000 distinct CDR3 sequences, around 90% of them present only once. The receptor was derived from a human donor in good health. Material for sequencing was CD4+ T cells from PBMCs. The rearrangement uses TRBV7-2 and TRBJ1-6, with a possible D match to TRBD1 (6 bases). CDR3 bases: TGTGCCAGCAGCTTTCAGGGGCTGAGGGATTCACCCCTCCACTTT. Translation: CASSFQGLRDSPLHF. The whole variable domain, filled in from reference TRBV7-2 and TRBJ1-6, reads GAGVSQSPSNKVTEKGKDVELRCDPISGHTALYWYRQSLGQGLEFLIYFQGNSAPDKSGLPSDRFSAERTGGSVSTLTIQRTQQEDSAVYLCASSFQGLRDSPLHFGNGTRLTVT.